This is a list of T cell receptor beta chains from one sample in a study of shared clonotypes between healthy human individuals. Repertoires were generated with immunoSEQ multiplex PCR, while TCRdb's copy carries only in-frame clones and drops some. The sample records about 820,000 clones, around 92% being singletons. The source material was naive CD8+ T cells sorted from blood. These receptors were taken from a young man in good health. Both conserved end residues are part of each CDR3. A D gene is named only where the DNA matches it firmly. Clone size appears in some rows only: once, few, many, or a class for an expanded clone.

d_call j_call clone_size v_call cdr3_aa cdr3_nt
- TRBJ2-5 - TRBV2 CASSVERGKETQYF TGTGCCAGCAGCGTCGAGCGAGGCAAAGAGACCCAGTACTTC
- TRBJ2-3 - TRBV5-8 CASSFRLDTQYF TGTGCCAGCAGCTTTCGGTTGGATACGCAGTATTTT
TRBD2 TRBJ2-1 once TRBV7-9 CASSLDFGTSGFNEQFF TGTGCCAGCAGCTTAGATTTCGGCACTAGCGGCTTTAATGAGCAGTTCTTC
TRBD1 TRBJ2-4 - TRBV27 CASSSAPGQGAKNIQYF TGTGCCAGCAGTTCAGCCCCGGGACAGGGAGCAAAAAACATTCAGTACTTC
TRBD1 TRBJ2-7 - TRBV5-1 CASSLGQGVDEQYF TGCGCCAGCAGCCTGGGACAGGGGGTGGACGAGCAGTACTTC
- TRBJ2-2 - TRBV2 CASSDGRNTGELFF TGTGCCAGCAGTGATGGCAGGAACACCGGGGAGCTGTTTTTT
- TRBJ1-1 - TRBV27 CASSLNGDGEAFF TGTGCCAGCAGTTTAAACGGAGACGGAGAAGCTTTCTTT
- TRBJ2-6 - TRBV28 CASSLRGPSSGANVLTF TGTGCCAGCAGTCTCAGGGGCCCCAGCTCTGGGGCCAACGTCCTGACTTTC
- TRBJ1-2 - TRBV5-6 CASSLSSSRYGYTF TGTGCCAGCAGCTTGTCCAGTTCCCGCTATGGCTACACCTTC
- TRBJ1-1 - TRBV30 CAWSLGMNTEAFF TGTGCCTGGAGCCTTGGGATGAACACTGAAGCTTTCTTT
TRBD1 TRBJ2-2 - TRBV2 CASGPGQGAGELFF TGTGCCAGCGGACCGGGACAGGGAGCAGGGGAGCTGTTTTTT
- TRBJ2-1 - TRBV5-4 CASSLELADEQFF TGTGCCAGCAGCTTGGAACTAGCCGATGAGCAGTTCTTC
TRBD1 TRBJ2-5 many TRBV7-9 CASSLVRTGTVTQYF TGTGCCAGCAGCTTAGTTCGGACAGGGACGGTGACCCAGTACTTC
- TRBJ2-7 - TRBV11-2 CASSPGESYEQYF TGTGCCAGCAGCCCGGGGGAATCCTACGAGCAGTACTTC
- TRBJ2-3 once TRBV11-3 CASRGGRSLLQIPLTDTQYF TGTGCCAGCCGTGGGGGCCGGAGCCTGTTACAGATCCCCCTCACAGATACGCAGTATTTT
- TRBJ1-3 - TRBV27 CASSQFAGAGNTIYF TGTGCCAGCAGTCAGTTTGCAGGGGCAGGAAACACCATATATTTT
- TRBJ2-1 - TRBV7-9 CASHGHRFGRVPPNEQFF TGTGCCAGCCATGGCCACAGGTTCGGAAGGGTCCCTCCCAATGAGCAGTTCTTC
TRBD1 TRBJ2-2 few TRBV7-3 CASSLNGTGSWTNTGELFF TGTGCCAGCAGCTTAAACGGGACAGGGAGCTGGACGAACACCGGGGAGCTGTTTTTT
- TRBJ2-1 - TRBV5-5 CASSLVGARNEQFF TGTGCCAGCAGCTTGGTTGGGGCTCGCAATGAGCAGTTCTTC
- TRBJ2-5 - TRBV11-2 CASSFFRAQETQYF TGTGCCAGCAGCTTTTTCAGGGCCCAAGAGACCCAGTACTTC
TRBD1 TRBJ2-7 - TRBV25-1 CASRQGSGEQYF TGTGCCAGCAGACAGGGGTCGGGCGAGCAGTACTTC
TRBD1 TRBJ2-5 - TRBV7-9 CASSLILTGDQETQYF TGTGCCAGCAGCTTAATCCTAACAGGGGATCAAGAGACCCAGTACTTC
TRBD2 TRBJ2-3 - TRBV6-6 CGSETSLWADTQYF TGTGGTTCCGAGACTAGCTTGTGGGCAGATACGCAGTATTTT
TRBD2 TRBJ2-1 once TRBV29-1 CSVEEGGLAGVNEQFF TGCAGCGTTGAAGAGGGGGGACTAGCGGGAGTAAATGAGCAGTTCTTC
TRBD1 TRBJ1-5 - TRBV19 CARMTGGQPQHF TGTGCCAGGATGACAGGGGGCCAGCCCCAGCATTTT
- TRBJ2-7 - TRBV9 CASSPGKGRDEQYF TGTGCCAGCAGCCCAGGCAAGGGGCGCGACGAGCAGTACTTC
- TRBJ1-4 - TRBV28 CASSPQWPANEKLFF TGTGCCAGCAGCCCCCAGTGGCCGGCTAATGAAAAACTGTTTTTT
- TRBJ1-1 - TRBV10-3 CAISESPTWDTEAFF TGTGCCATCAGTGAGTCCCCCACTTGGGACACTGAAGCTTTCTTT
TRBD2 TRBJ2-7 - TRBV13 CASSSGDLTGGHYEQYF TGTGCCAGCAGCTCCGGGGATCTGACGGGGGGTCACTACGAGCAGTACTTC
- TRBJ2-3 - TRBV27 CASSSGQVRDTQYF TGTGCCAGCAGTTCGGGGCAGGTTAGGGATACGCAGTATTTT
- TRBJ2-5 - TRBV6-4 CAREGETETQYF TGTGCCAGGGAAGGGGAAACAGAGACCCAGTACTTC
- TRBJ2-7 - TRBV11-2 CASSLGSVEQYF TGTGCCAGCAGCTTAGGGTCTGTCGAGCAGTACTTC
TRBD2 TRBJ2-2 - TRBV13 CASSLGLAARGELFF TGTGCCAGCAGCTTGGGGCTAGCGGCCCGGGGGGAGCTGTTTTTT
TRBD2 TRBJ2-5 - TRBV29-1 CSTRGLAMGETQYF TGCAGCACGAGGGGACTAGCTATGGGGGAGACCCAGTACTTC
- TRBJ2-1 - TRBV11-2 CASSPSAGTKSYNEQFF TGTGCCAGCAGCCCTAGTGCGGGGACGAAATCCTACAATGAGCAGTTCTTC
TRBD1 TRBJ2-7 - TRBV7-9 CASSFQDRVLYEQYF TGTGCCAGCAGCTTTCAGGACAGGGTTCTCTACGAGCAGTACTTC
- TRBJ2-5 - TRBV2 CASSDLGETQYF TGTGCCAGCAGTGATTTGGGGGAGACCCAGTACTTC
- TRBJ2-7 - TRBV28 CASSPRGSGPYEQYF TGTGCCAGCAGTCCCCGAGGTAGCGGTCCCTACGAGCAGTACTTC
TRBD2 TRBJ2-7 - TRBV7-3 CASSPLGSGRTEQYF TGTGCCAGCAGCCCCCTTGGTAGCGGGAGGACCGAGCAGTACTTC
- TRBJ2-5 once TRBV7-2 CASSPVGGRETQYF TGTGCCAGCAGCCCGGTGGGGGGAAGAGAGACCCAGTACTTC
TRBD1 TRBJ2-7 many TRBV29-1 CSVEDRGGGGPYEQYF TGCAGCGTTGAGGACAGGGGAGGTGGGGGACCCTACGAGCAGTACTTC
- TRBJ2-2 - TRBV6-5 CASSLKQGSGELFF TGTGCCAGCAGCCTCAAACAGGGATCCGGGGAGCTGTTTTTT
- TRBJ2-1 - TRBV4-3 CASSQGTGSNNEQFF TGCGCCAGCAGCCAAGGTACAGGGAGTAACAATGAGCAGTTCTTC
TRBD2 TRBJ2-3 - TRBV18 CASSPPPGGSTDTQYF TGTGCCAGCTCACCACCCCCGGGGGGTAGCACAGATACGCAGTATTTT
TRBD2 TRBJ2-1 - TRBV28 CASSSGLAGEVYNEQFF TGTGCCAGCAGTTCGGGACTAGCGGGAGAGGTCTACAATGAGCAGTTCTTC
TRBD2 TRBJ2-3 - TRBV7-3 CASASGSYTDTQYF TGTGCCAGCGCTAGCGGGAGTTACACAGATACGCAGTATTTT
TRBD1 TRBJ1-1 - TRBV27 CASSLTRGTDPFF TGTGCCAGCAGTTTAACCAGAGGGACAGACCCTTTCTTT
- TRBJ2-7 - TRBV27 CAVAGNGGEQYF TGTGCCGTCGCCGGGAACGGGGGCGAGCAGTACTTC
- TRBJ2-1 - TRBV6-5 CASSSILGPYNEQFF TGTGCCAGCAGTTCGATTTTGGGACCCTACAATGAGCAGTTCTTC
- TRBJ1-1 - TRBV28 CASRPVLRQNTEAFF TGTGCCAGCAGACCCGTTCTGAGACAGAACACTGAAGCTTTCTTT
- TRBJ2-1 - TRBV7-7 CASSPGPPEQFF TGTGCCAGCAGCCCTGGCCCCCCAGAGCAGTTCTTC
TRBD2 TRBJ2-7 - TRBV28 CASSSTSGRAPYEQYF TGTGCCAGCAGCTCAACTAGCGGGAGGGCCCCCTACGAGCAGTACTTC
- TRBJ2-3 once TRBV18 CASSPVGFPTDTQYF TGTGCCAGCTCACCGGTGGGGTTCCCCACAGATACGCAGTATTTT
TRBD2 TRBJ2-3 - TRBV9 CASSVLGLAGAADTQYF TGTGCCAGCAGCGTACTTGGGCTAGCGGGAGCAGCAGATACGCAGTATTTT
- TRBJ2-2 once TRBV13 CASLQSRAGELFF TGTGCCAGCCTTCAGTCCCGGGCCGGGGAGCTGTTTTTT